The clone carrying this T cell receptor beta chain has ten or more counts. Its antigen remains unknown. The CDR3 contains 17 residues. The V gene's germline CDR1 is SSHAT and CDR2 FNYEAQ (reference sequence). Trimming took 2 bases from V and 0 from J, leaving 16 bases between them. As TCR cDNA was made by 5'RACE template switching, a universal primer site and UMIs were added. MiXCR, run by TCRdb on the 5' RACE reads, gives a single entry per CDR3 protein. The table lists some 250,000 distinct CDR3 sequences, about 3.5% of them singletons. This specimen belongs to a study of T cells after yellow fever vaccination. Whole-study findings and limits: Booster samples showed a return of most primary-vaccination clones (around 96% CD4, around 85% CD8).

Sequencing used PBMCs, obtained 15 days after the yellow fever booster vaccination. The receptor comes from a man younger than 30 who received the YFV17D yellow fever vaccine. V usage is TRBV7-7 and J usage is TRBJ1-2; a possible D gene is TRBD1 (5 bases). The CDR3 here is CASSLRRTGQPNYGYTF. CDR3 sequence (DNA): TGTGCCAGCAGCTTAAGGAGGACGGGGCAACCTAACTATGGCTACACCTTC.